These T cell receptor beta chains were read from a single sample in a study of blood T cell repertoires in COVID-19. The data were produced by immunoSEQ multiplex PCR, yet TCRdb's version contains in-frame clones alone and is incomplete. There are about 160,000 clones in the sample; 87% occur only once, and 3.5% to 4% lies in the top ten. Specimen: peripheral blood. The receptors come from a woman aged 55-70 years who had recovered from COVID-19. CDR3s include the opening cysteine and the closing phenylalanine or tryptophan. The order of the fields is D gene, V gene, clone size, J gene, CDR3 DNA, CDR3 protein. The D gene is left open where the match is weak. Not every row has a clone size; where given, it reads once, few, many or a size class.

TRBD1	TRBV3-1/TRBV3-2	NA	TRBJ1-4	TGTGCCAGCAGCCGCTCCCAGGGGGCCGGAGATGAAAAACTGTTTTTT	CASSRSQGAGDEKLFF
NA	TRBV5-4	NA	TRBJ1-1	TGTGCCAGCAGCTACATGTACAGGAACACTGAAGCTTTCTTT	CASSYMYRNTEAFF
NA	TRBV18	NA	TRBJ2-3	TGTGCCAGCTCACGGGACTTCTCAGATACGCAGTATTTT	CASSRDFSDTQYF
NA	TRBV21-1	NA	TRBJ2-7	TGTGCCAGCAGCAAAAGCCTCCTATTTTCCTACGAGCAGTACTTC	CASSKSLLFSYEQYF
TRBD1	TRBV29-1	NA	TRBJ1-2	TGCAGCGCCGTAGGACAGGGCGGTCACTATGGCTACACCTTC	CSAVGQGGHYGYTF
NA	TRBV11-1	once	TRBJ2-4	TGTGCCAGCAGCTCCCGGGACAACAAAAACATTCAGTACTTC	CASSSRDNKNIQYF
TRBD1	TRBV2	once	TRBJ1-1	TGTGCCAGCAGAGGACAGGGTGCCAGGGGATTGGAAGCTTTCTTT	CASRGQGARGLEAFF
NA	TRBV6-5	few	TRBJ1-2	TGTGCCAGAAGGACAGCGTATGGCTACACCTTC	CARRTAYGYTF
TRBD1	TRBV7-6	NA	TRBJ2-7	TGTGCCAGCAGCTTAGATGCAGGGGGCGAGCAGTACTTC	CASSLDAGGEQYF
NA	TRBV2	NA	TRBJ2-3	TGTGCCAGCAGTGTCTACCCAAACGGGGATACGCAGTATTTT	CASSVYPNGDTQYF
NA	TRBV18	NA	TRBJ2-7	TGTGCCAGCTCACCACAGGGGGTTACCTACGAGCAGTACTTC	CASSPQGVTYEQYF
NA	TRBV16	NA	TRBJ2-3	TGTGCCAGCAGCCTCCTGGGCCCCGCCGTGGGCACAGATACGCAGTATTTT	CASSLLGPAVGTDTQYF
NA	TRBV2	once	TRBJ1-1	TGTGCCAGCAGCCCTCAGGGGAACACTGAAGCTTTCTTT	CASSPQGNTEAFF
NA	TRBV11-2	once	TRBJ1-6	TGTGCCAGCAGCCCGACGGGGTATGGGAGTTCACCCCTCCACTTT	CASSPTGYGSSPLHF
NA	TRBV28	NA	TRBJ2-7	TGTGCCAGCAGTTTATCGGGGACAAGTATGTACGAGCAGTACTTC	CASSLSGTSMYEQYF
TRBD2	TRBV10-3	NA	TRBJ2-7	TGTGCCATCAGTGAGCAAGGAGGGCGGGGGAGAGCCTACGAGCAGTACTTC	CAISEQGGRGRAYEQYF
TRBD1	TRBV5-4	NA	TRBJ1-1	TGTGCCAGCAGCTTGGGGTTTGGGACAGGGAACACTGAAGCTTTCTTT	CASSLGFGTGNTEAFF
TRBD1	TRBV19	NA	TRBJ1-2	TGTGCCAGTAGTATAGGACCCCGACAGGGGAGTGGCTACACCTTC	CASSIGPRQGSGYTF
TRBD1	TRBV13	NA	TRBJ1-2	TGTGCCAGCACCGAACGACAGGGCCATGGCTACACCTTC	CASTERQGHGYTF
TRBD1	TRBV5-6	NA	TRBJ1-6	TGTGCCAGCAGTTTGGACAGGGGAACTTCACCCCTCCACTTT	CASSLDRGTSPLHF
NA	TRBV3-1/TRBV3-2	NA	TRBJ1-5	TGTGCCAGCAGCCAAGTAGAGGCTCAGCCCCAGCATTTT	CASSQVEAQPQHF
NA	TRBV4-3	NA	TRBJ1-6	TGCGCCAGCAGCCAGGCCGGGACTTTCTATAATTCACCCCTCCACTTT	CASSQAGTFYNSPLHF
NA	TRBV3-1/TRBV3-2	NA	TRBJ2-2	TGTGCCAGCAGCCAAGATCGGGGGGCGCGAACCGGGGAGCTGTTTTTT	CASSQDRGARTGELFF
TRBD1	TRBV19	NA	TRBJ1-5	TGTGCCAGTAGGGGGACAGGCGATCAGCCCCAGCATTTT	CASRGTGDQPQHF
TRBD2	TRBV5-1	few	TRBJ2-4	TGCGCCAGCAGCTTGGGGACTAGCGGGGTAAACATTCAGTACTTC	CASSLGTSGVNIQYF
TRBD1	TRBV10-3	NA	TRBJ1-1	TGTGCCATCAGAAACAGGGACAGTTACACTGAAGCTTTCTTT	CAIRNRDSYTEAFF
NA	TRBV11-2	NA	TRBJ1-5	TGTGCCAGCAGCCCCAGGACAGCTAATCAGCCCCAGCATTTT	CASSPRTANQPQHF
TRBD1	TRBV6-5	NA	TRBJ2-7	TGTGCCAGCAGTTACTCCGGGTTGGGACAGGGCTACGAGCAGTACTTC	CASSYSGLGQGYEQYF
NA	TRBV11-3	NA	TRBJ2-5	TGTGCCAGCAGCTTAGATCAGGAGACCCAGTACTTC	CASSLDQETQYF
NA	TRBV28	NA	TRBJ1-5	TGTGCCAGCAGTTCGGGTCCCTTTGGTGGGCCCCAGCATTTT	CASSSGPFGGPQHF
NA	TRBV11-3	NA	TRBJ1-6	TGTGCCAGCAGCGCTCGGCCGACGGGGGATTCACCCCTCCACTTT	CASSARPTGDSPLHF
NA	TRBV5-1	NA	TRBJ1-3	TGCGCCAGCAGCGCGGGGGGCAGGGAGGACACCATATATTTT	CASSAGGREDTIYF
TRBD1	TRBV5-6	NA	TRBJ1-6	TGTGCCAGCGGAGACAGGGAGAATTCACCCCTCCACTTT	CASGDRENSPLHF
NA	TRBV6-5	NA	TRBJ2-1	TGTGCCAGCAGTTACGACCCCCAGGGAAGGAATGAGCAGTTCTTC	CASSYDPQGRNEQFF
TRBD1	TRBV27	NA	TRBJ2-7	TGTGCCAGCAGTTTAACCATACCGGGACAGGGGGCATCCTACGAGCAGTACTTC	CASSLTIPGQGASYEQYF
NA	TRBV19	NA	TRBJ1-6	TGTGCCAGTAGGGACAGCGCCCAGGCTCTCCACTTT	CASRDSAQALHF
NA	TRBV2	NA	TRBJ1-4	TGTGCCAGCAGTGGCCCTCAGGGGAGGGGCGAAAAACTGTTTTTT	CASSGPQGRGEKLFF
TRBD1	TRBV6-5	NA	TRBJ1-1	TGTGCCAGCAGTTACTCGAGGGGACAGCTAAACACTGAAGCTTTCTTT	CASSYSRGQLNTEAFF
TRBD2	TRBV5-4	few	TRBJ2-7	TGTGCCAGCAGCTTGGCGGGGGGGGGCTCCTACGAGCAGTACTTC	CASSLAGGGSYEQYF
TRBD1	TRBV5-1	NA	TRBJ1-1	TGCGCCAGCAGCTTGGCAGGGACAGGGGAGGCTGAAGCTTTCTTT	CASSLAGTGEAEAFF
NA	TRBV5-1	few	TRBJ1-4	TGCGCCAGCAGCCGGCTCTTCGTACAGGGCGAACTGTTTTTT	CASSRLFVQGELFF
TRBD1	TRBV4-1	once	TRBJ1-4	TGCGCCAGCAGCCAAGACAGGGGGTGGAATGAAAAACTGTTTTTT	CASSQDRGWNEKLFF
NA	TRBV28	NA	TRBJ2-3	TGTGCCAGCAGTTCGAGTGGGCTAGCTTCAGATACGCAGTATTTT	CASSSSGLASDTQYF
NA	TRBV6-6	NA	TRBJ1-5	TGTGCCAGCAGTTACCAGGGCTTCAATCAGCCCCAGCATTTT	CASSYQGFNQPQHF
TRBD1	TRBV3-1/TRBV3-2	NA	TRBJ1-1	TGTGCCAGCAGCCAACGGGACAGGAACACTGAAGCTTTCTTT	CASSQRDRNTEAFF
NA	TRBV5-1	NA	TRBJ2-3	TGCGCCAGCAGCTTAAGCGGGCGACCAGATACGCAGTATTTT	CASSLSGRPDTQYF
NA	TRBV2	few	TRBJ1-5	TGTGCCAGCAGTGACGGGGGCGGGAGGTTGGGTCAGCCCCAGCATTTT	CASSDGGGRLGQPQHF
NA	TRBV10-3	NA	TRBJ2-1	TGTGCCATCAGACGCCGGGAAAACAATGAGCAGTTCTTC	CAIRRRENNEQFF
TRBD1	TRBV19	NA	TRBJ1-2	TGTGCCAGTAGTTCGACAGGGATTCACTATGGCTACACCTTC	CASSSTGIHYGYTF
TRBD2	TRBV4-1	NA	TRBJ2-1	TGCGCCAGCAGCCAAGCAGGACTAGCGGGGGAGTCCTACAATGAGCAGTTCTTC	CASSQAGLAGESYNEQFF
NA	TRBV11-2	NA	TRBJ1-3	TGTGCCAGCAGCCTTACAGTTAGCTCTGGAAACACCATATATTTT	CASSLTVSSGNTIYF
NA	TRBV13	few	TRBJ2-3	TGTGCCAGCAGCACAACTAGGGCAGATACGCAGTATTTT	CASSTTRADTQYF
NA	TRBV27	NA	TRBJ1-6	TGTGCCAGCAGTTTATCCCCGAGGCCGAGCTCCTATAATTCACCCCTCCACTTT	CASSLSPRPSSYNSPLHF
NA	TRBV6-5	NA	TRBJ1-6	TGTGCCAGCCGCCTCAGCTCCTATAATTCACCCCTCCACTTT	CASRLSSYNSPLHF
NA	TRBV4-1	NA	TRBJ1-6	TGCGCCAGCAGCCAACGAGACAGCAAGTTCACCTATAATTCACCCCTCCACTTT	CASSQRDSKFTYNSPLHF
TRBD2	TRBV7-3	NA	TRBJ2-3	TGTGCCAGCAGCTTAACACTAGCGGGGGCCACAGATACGCAGTATTTT	CASSLTLAGATDTQYF